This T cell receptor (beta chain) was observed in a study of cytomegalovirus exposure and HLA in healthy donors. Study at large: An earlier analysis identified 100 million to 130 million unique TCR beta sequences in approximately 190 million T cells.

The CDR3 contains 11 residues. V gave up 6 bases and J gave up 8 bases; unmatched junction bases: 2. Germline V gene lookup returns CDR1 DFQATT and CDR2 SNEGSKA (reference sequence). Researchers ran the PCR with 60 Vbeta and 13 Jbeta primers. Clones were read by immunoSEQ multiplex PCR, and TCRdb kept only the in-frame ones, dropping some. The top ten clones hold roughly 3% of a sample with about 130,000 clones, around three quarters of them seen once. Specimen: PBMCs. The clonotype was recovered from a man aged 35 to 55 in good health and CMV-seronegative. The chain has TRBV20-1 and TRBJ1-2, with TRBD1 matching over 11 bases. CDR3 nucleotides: TGCAGTGCACGGACAGGGGGCGGCTACACCTTC. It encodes CSARTGGGYTF.